This T cell receptor beta chain was recorded in a study of T cell responses to AZD1222 COVID-19 vaccine. Sequencing was performed with immunoSEQ multiplex PCR; in TCRdb, only in-frame clones are kept and a portion is missing. The sample holds around 270,000 clones, 90% to 95% seen once. CDR1 SGHVS and CDR2 FNYEAQ come from the germline V gene. Trimming removed 4 bases from V and 2 bases from J, with 9 bases in between. The CDR3 is made up of 14 amino acids. This sequence originates from an adult who received the AZD1222 COVID-19 vaccine. The sample was peripheral blood, taken 28 days after the second AZD1222 dose. This chain connects TRBV7-6 to TRBJ1-3; a possible D gene is TRBD1 (6 bases). As DNA, the CDR3 is TGTGCCAGCAGCTCCGGGACAACTGGAAACACCATATATTTT. This translates into CASSSGTTGNTIYF.